These 32 T cell receptor beta chains were all obtained from the same sample, sequenced in a study of blood T cell repertoires in COVID-19. The method was immunoSEQ multiplex PCR; TCRdb's version includes in-frame clones alone and lacks a portion of them. The sample lists 230,000 or so clones, less than 90% occurring once. Sequencing used peripheral blood. These receptors all come from a man aged 30-40 years with active or convalescent COVID-19.

Points on this clone: Distinct nucleotide sequences in the sample also encode this CDR3. This chain joins TRBV12-3 or TRBV12-4 and TRBJ2-7; 7 positions match TRBD1. The CDR3 covers 13 residues. V lost 5 bases, J lost 3 bases, and 4 bases stayed unmatched. The CDR3 coding sequence is TGTGCCAGCAGTCTGGGACAGTTCTACGAGCAGTACTTC. This translates into CASSLGQFYEQYF.

The chain uses TRBV28 and TRBJ2-3, with D possibly being TRBD2 (5 bases). Germline CDR1 MDHEN, CDR2 SYDVKM. The CDR3 has 15 residues. Trimming removed 4 bases at V and 2 bases at J, with 13 bases between. CDR3 residues: CASSSTSLATDTQYF. As DNA, the CDR3 is TGTGCCAGCAGTTCCACAAGCCTAGCCACAGATACGCAGTATTTT.

Here the CDR3 DNA reads TGTGCCAGCAGTTATATGGGACAGGGGGCGCGCGAGCAGTACTTC. Residues: CASSYMGQGAREQYF. This chain links TRBV6-2 or TRBV6-3 with TRBJ2-7, with 12 bases matching TRBD1. Germline-derived CDR1 and CDR2 are MNHEY and SVGEGT. V lost 3 bases, J lost 6 bases, and 6 bases stayed unmatched. CDR3 length: 15 amino acids.

The CDR3 nucleotides read TGTGCCAGCAGCTTAGTTAGCAACCCCTACCAAGAGACCCAGTACTTC. This encodes CASSLVSNPYQETQYF. The chain couples TRBV7-8 to TRBJ2-5; D unclear. The CDR3 length is 16 residues. Germline CDR1 and CDR2: SGHVS and FQNEAQ. Trimming took off 1 base at V and 0 bases at J, with 12 bases between the two ends.

The V gene is TRBV19, the J gene TRBJ1-5, with D perhaps matching TRBD1 (6 bases). V dropped 1 base and J dropped 2 bases, with 18 bases sitting between them. The CDR3 is 18 amino acids. In germline, CDR1 is LNHDA, CDR2 SQIVND (reference sequence). CDR3 coding DNA: TGTGCCAGTAGTATAGCACCGATGAGGACAGCGGGCAATCAGCCCCAGCATTTT. The encoded protein is CASSIAPMRTAGNQPQHF.

This chain connects TRBV4-1 to TRBJ2-3; a possible D gene is TRBD2 (5 bases). CDR3 length: 16 residues. Germline CDR1 MGHRA, CDR2 YSYEKL. V lost 0 bases and J 3 bases, leaving 13 bases between the germline ends. DNA for the CDR3: TGCGCCAGCAGCCAAGATCGTCCAGCGGCTACAGATACGCAGTATTTT. Its protein product is CASSQDRPAATDTQYF.

The rearrangement links TRBV3-1 (or the pseudogene TRBV3-2) to TRBJ1-5, with 7 positions matching TRBD1. Germline loops: CDR1 LGHDT, CDR2 YNNKEL (reference sequence). The J segment lost 4 bases and the V segment lost 0 bases, leaving 6 bases of the junction unmatched. The CDR3 is 16 amino acids. Here the CDR3 DNA reads TGTGCCAGCAGCCAAGATGGGTCAGGGGGGAATCAGCCCCAGCATTTT. It translates to CASSQDGSGGNQPQHF.

The gene calls are TRBV11-2 and TRBJ2-7; TRBD1 aligns across 12 bases. With 6 bases clipped from V and 4 bases from J, the junction kept 7 bases outside the gene matches. From germline, CDR1 is SGHAT and CDR2 FQNNGV. The CDR3 spans 15 residues. This CDR3 is CASRYGTGGRYEQYF. The CDR3 DNA sequence: TGTGCCAGCAGATATGGGACAGGGGGCAGATACGAGCAGTACTTC.

This sequence joins TRBV7-6 and TRBJ2-1; 8 positions match TRBD1. The CDR3 spans 15 residues. V lost 2 bases to trimming and J lost 5 bases; unmatched junction nucleotides: 5. Per the germline V gene, CDR1 is SGHVS and CDR2 is FNYEAQ. For the CDR3, the DNA is TGTGCCAGCAGCTTATCAGGACAGGGTCACAATGAGCAGTTCTTC. This translates into CASSLSGQGHNEQFF.

The J gene is TRBJ2-1, the V gene TRBV25-1; no clear D. V lost 0 bases and J lost 4, with 13 bases in between. The CDR3 loop spans 16 amino acids. Germline V gives CDR1 MGHDK, CDR2 SYGVNS. The CDR3 loop is CASSEYRAVFYNEQFF. The CDR3 DNA follows: TGTGCCAGCAGTGAATATCGTGCAGTCTTTTACAATGAGCAGTTCTTC. Full variable domain (rest looked up from reference TRBV25-1 and TRBJ2-1): EADIYQTPRYLVIGTGKKITLECSQTMGHDKMYWYQQDPGMELHLIHYSYGVNSTEKGDLSSESTVSRIRTEHFPLTLESARPSHTSQYLCASSEYRAVFYNEQFFGPGTRLTVL.

V is TRBV25-1 and J is TRBJ1-1; D is unclear. The CDR3 is 12 residues long. Deletions cut 3 bases from V and 1 base from J, with 3 bases between. CDR1 is MGHDK, CDR2 SYGVNS, per germline. As DNA, the CDR3 is TGTGCCAGCAGTGAGAGGAACACTGAAGCTTTCTTT. Protein: CASSERNTEAFF.

The gene calls are TRBV27 and TRBJ2-7, with TRBD1 matching over 10 bases. The V gene end was trimmed by 3 bases and the J gene end by 0 bases; junction bases not matched to a gene: 2. The CDR3 length is 15 residues. Germline V gene lookup returns CDR1 MNHEY and CDR2 SMNVEV (reference sequence). The CDR3 loop is CASSLGQGFSYEQYF. Written as DNA, the CDR3 is TGTGCCAGCAGTTTGGGACAGGGGTTCTCCTACGAGCAGTACTTC.

CDR3 residues: CASSFGAPFSTDTQYF. The CDR3 coding sequence is TGCGCCAGCAGCTTTGGGGCACCATTTAGCACAGATACGCAGTATTTT. This chain links TRBV5-1 with TRBJ2-3; TRBD1 might be the D (5 bases). Germline CDR1 reads SGHRS; CDR2 reads YFSETQ. The CDR3 has 16 residues. The germline V and J ends were trimmed by 2 bases and 0 bases, with 13 bases remaining between them.

This clone appeared a single time. The CDR3 reads CASSQVGQNTEAFF. The DNA for the CDR3 is TGTGCCAGCAGCCAAGTAGGACAGAACACTGAAGCTTTCTTT. The chain couples TRBV21-1 to TRBJ1-1; the table's D call TRBD1 went unverified against the DNA. TRBV21-1 is labeled a pseudogene. This CDR3 region has 14 residues.

In its sample, this clone was seen once. V usage is TRBV15 and J usage is TRBJ2-7, with 12 bases matching TRBD1. The CDR3 has 17 residues. V shed 5 bases and J 6 bases; nucleotides not matched to a gene: 14. Germline CDR1 is LNHNV and CDR2 is YYDKDF (reference sequence). CDR3: CATSAYKDRDRGREQYF. The CDR3 region has the DNA TGTGCCACCAGCGCCTATAAAGACCGGGACAGGGGGCGCGAGCAGTACTTC.

The rearrangement joins TRBV19 to TRBJ1-3; D is undetermined. Looked up from germline, CDR1 is LNHDA and CDR2 is SQIVND (reference sequence). Trimming removed 6 bases at V and 1 base at J, with 19 bases between. CDR3 length: 17 residues. Here the CDR3 DNA reads TGTGCCAGTAGCTTACCTCGCCTCCGGGATTCTGGAAACACCATATATTTT. It encodes CASSLPRLRDSGNTIYF. Looking up the rest from reference TRBV19 and TRBJ1-3 gives the full variable domain: DGGITQSPKYLFRKEGQNVTLSCEQNLNHDAMYWYRQDPGQGLRLIYYSQIVNDFQKGDIAEGYSVSREKKESFPLTVTSAQKNPTAFYLCASSLPRLRDSGNTIYFGEGSWLTVV.

J is TRBJ2-6 and V is TRBV2; 9 nucleotides match TRBD1. The junction had 6 bases not matched to a gene; V was cut back by 6 bases and J by 0 bases. Germline V gives CDR1 SNHLY, CDR2 FYNNEI. The CDR3 consists of 17 residues. The CDR3 region has the DNA TGTGCCAGCAGACCGGGACAGGGAGTCTCTGGGGCCAACGTCCTGACTTTC. This encodes CASRPGQGVSGANVLTF.

The chain links TRBV28 to TRBJ1-6; D is uncertain. Trimming cost V 6 bases and J 9 bases, with 6 bases left between them. Per germline, CDR1 MDHEN and CDR2 SYDVKM. This CDR3 comprises 11 residues. This CDR3 is CASSYRSPLHF. The CDR3 coding sequence is TGTGCCAGCAGCTATCGTTCACCCCTCCACTTT. Full variable domain (missing parts from reference TRBV28 and TRBJ1-6): DVKVTQSSRYLVKRTGEKVFLECVQDMDHENMFWYRQDPGLGLRLIYFSYDVKMKEKGDIPEGYSVSREKKERFSLILESASTNQTSMYLCASSYRSPLHFGNGTRLTVT.

J is TRBJ2-2 and V is TRBV4-2; 7 nucleotides align to TRBD1. The CDR3 is made up of 14 amino acids. Germline-derived CDR1 and CDR2 are LGHNA and YNFKEQ. The J segment lost 6 bases and the V segment lost 4 bases, leaving 5 bases of the junction unmatched. The CDR3 DNA is TGTGCCAGCAGCCTGACAGGGAAGGCCGGGGAGCTGTTTTTT. Translating gives CASSLTGKAGELFF.

The CDR3 bases are TGTGCCAGCAGCTTCCCCCCCGGGACACCCAACTATGGCTACACCTTC. Translating it yields CASSFPPGTPNYGYTF. The V call is TRBV7-9, the J call TRBJ1-2; D is perhaps TRBD1 (6 bases). V was pared by 3 bases and J by 2 bases, with 16 bases between. CDR3 length: 16 residues. Germline values: CDR1 SEHNR, CDR2 FQNEAQ (reference sequence).

The chain employs TRBV9 and TRBJ1-2; unclear D gene. This CDR3 is 15 amino acids long. Deletions cut 6 bases from V and 4 bases from J, with 19 bases between. CDR1 SGDLS and CDR2 YYNGEE come from the germline V gene. CDR3 in amino acids: CASTLAAQTAYGYTF. CDR3 DNA: TGTGCCAGCACTTTAGCGGCCCAGACGGCCTATGGCTACACCTTC.

This clone was seen only a few times. The chain employs TRBV6-5 and TRBJ1-5; TRBD1 is a possible D gene (6 bases). The CDR3 has 13 residues. V was pared by 8 bases and J by 4 bases, with 12 bases between. Germline V gene lookup returns CDR1 MNHEY and CDR2 SVGAGI. The CDR3 DNA is TGTGCCAGCGGCATGGACAGTAATCAGCCCCAGCATTTT. This gives the protein CASGMDSNQPQHF.

The V gene is TRBV6-2 or TRBV6-3, the J gene TRBJ2-1; 7 bases are shared with TRBD1. CDR3 length equals 15 residues. The junction had 3 bases not matched to a gene; V was cut back by 2 bases and J by 2 bases. CDR1 is MNHEY and CDR2 is SVGEGT in the germline V gene. This CDR3 reads CASSYRTGPYNEQFF. The CDR3 nucleotides are TGTGCCAGCAGTTACCGGACAGGACCCTACAATGAGCAGTTCTTC.

The rearrangement links TRBV9 to TRBJ1-4; 7 positions match TRBD1. J gave up 7 bases and V 0 bases, and 15 bases lay outside the gene matches. The CDR3 is 18 residues long. The germline CDR1 and CDR2 sequences are SGDLS and YYNGEE. CDR3 amino acids: CASSVATARQGKREKLFF. For the CDR3, the DNA is TGTGCCAGCAGCGTAGCTACGGCGCGACAGGGAAAGCGTGAAAAACTGTTTTTT. The full variable domain, with the rest looked up from reference TRBV9 and TRBJ1-4, is DSGVTQTPKHLITATGQRVTLRCSPRSGDLSVYWYQQSLDQGLQFLIQYYNGEERAKGNILERFSAQQFPDLHSELNLSSLELGDSALYFCASSVATARQGKREKLFFGSGTQLSVL.

The sample holds one count of this clone. This sequence joins TRBV2 and TRBJ2-7; D might be TRBD2 (6 bases). Germline V gives CDR1 SNHLY, CDR2 FYNNEI. V lost 7 bases and J lost 4, with 20 bases in between. The CDR3 spans 15 residues. CDR3 in amino acids: CASTQAGTGEYEQYF. CDR3 nucleotide sequence: TGTGCCAGCACTCAAGCTGGGACGGGGGAGTACGAGCAGTACTTC.

This clone has a handful of counts. The genes are TRBV5-4 and TRBJ2-1; 9 bases agree with TRBD1. CDR3 length: 15 residues. Germline V gene lookup returns CDR1 SGHNT and CDR2 YYREEE (reference sequence). Losses at the gene ends were 7 bases for V and 7 bases for J; bases not matched to a gene: 12. The CDR3 DNA follows: TGTGCCAGCTCAGGACCGGGACAGGGTATTAATGAGCAGTTCTTC. Translated: CASSGPGQGINEQFF.

This rearrangement joins TRBV2 to TRBJ2-1, with 11 nucleotides matching TRBD2. The CDR3 has 15 amino acids. Germline V gene sequence: CDR1 SNHLY, CDR2 FYNNEI. The trim removed 7 bases at V and 7 bases at J, leaving 9 bases unmatched. As DNA, the CDR3 is TGTGCCAGCATAAGACTAGCGGGAAATGCAAATGAGCAGTTCTTC. This gives the protein CASIRLAGNANEQFF.

The V and J genes are TRBV9 and TRBJ2-3; 10 bases align to TRBD2. This CDR3 is 16 amino acids long. Germline V gives CDR1 SGDLS, CDR2 YYNGEE. V dropped 3 bases and J dropped 0; count of bases not matched to a gene: 4. The CDR3 DNA reads as TGTGCCAGCAGCGAGCGGGGGGGCCCGAGCACAGATACGCAGTATTTT. This codes for CASSERGGPSTDTQYF.

The V and J genes are TRBV5-1 and TRBJ2-1; 7 bases are a match to TRBD2. The CDR3 has 15 amino acids. The germline gives CDR1 SGHRS, CDR2 YFSETQ. V dropped 4 bases and J dropped 9; count of bases not matched to a gene: 13. The CDR3 loop is CASSQSGTSGTEQFF. CDR3 bases: TGCGCCAGCAGCCAAAGCGGGACCTCGGGTACTGAGCAGTTCTTC.

This clone was seen a handful of times. The chain couples TRBV4-3 to TRBJ2-3; 7 bases line up with TRBD1. The CDR3 consists of 17 residues. The V and J ends lost 0 bases and 3 bases, in that order; junction bases with no gene match: 9. CDR1 and CDR2 (germline): LGHNA, YSLEER. The CDR3 DNA follows: TGCGCCAGCAGCCAAGAGGGGCTCACAGGGGAGACAGATACGCAGTATTTT. Translating it yields CASSQEGLTGETDTQYF.

This clone came up once. The chain uses TRBV7-9 and TRBJ2-1; 9 bases are shared with TRBD2. Germline V lookup: CDR1 SEHNR, CDR2 FQNEAQ (reference sequence). The CDR3 is 15 amino acids. The V and J ends lost 6 bases and 1 base, in that order; junction bases with no gene match: 4. CDR3 loop: CASRSTSGSYNEQFF. For the CDR3, the DNA is TGTGCCAGCAGATCGACTAGCGGATCCTACAATGAGCAGTTCTTC.

The chain has TRBV4-1 and TRBJ2-2, with 9 bases fitting TRBD2. This CDR3 has 19 amino acids. J lost 3 bases, V lost 0 bases, and 11 bases had no gene match. CDR1 is MGHRA, CDR2 YSYEKL, per germline. CDR3 sequence (DNA): TGCGCCAGCAGCCAAGAATTTAGCGGGGGTAATATCTACACCGGGGAGCTGTTTTTT. Amino acid sequence: CASSQEFSGGNIYTGELFF.